A single sample gave rise to the 29 T cell receptor beta chains below, sequenced in a study of molecular identifiers for immune sequencing clone quantification. TCRdb independently ran MiXCR on the PCR reads; one entry per CDR3 protein. The data hold just under 65,000 distinct CDR3 sequences, with under 20% observed a single time. Material for sequencing was naive CD8+ T cells from blood, with Jurkat cell RNA spiked in. As for subset: FACS-sorted CD8+CD4-CCR7+CD45RA+ naive T cells. These receptors came from a human donor in good health. Some libraries in this study had Jurkat cell RNA spiked in.

The chain combines TRBV19 with TRBJ2-1; 8 bases line up with TRBD2. The V and J ends lost 2 bases and 3 bases, in that order; junction bases with no gene match: 9. This CDR3 is 17 amino acids long. The germline V gene encodes CDR1 LNHDA and CDR2 SQIVND (reference sequence). CDR3 sequence (DNA): TGTGCCAGTAGTATATTAGCGGGACTTACTCTCTACAATGAGCAGTTCTTC. Its protein product is CASSILAGLTLYNEQFF. The full variable domain, rest sourced from reference TRBV19 and TRBJ2-1, is DGGITQSPKYLFRKEGQNVTLSCEQNLNHDAMYWYRQDPGQGLRLIYYSQIVNDFQKGDIAEGYSVSREKKESFPLTVTSAQKNPTAFYLCASSILAGLTLYNEQFFGPGTRLTVL.

The table lists this clonotype with many counts. This chain connects TRBV13 to TRBJ1-1, with TRBD1 identical over 7 bases. The V and J ends lost 6 bases and 3 bases, in that order; junction bases with no gene match: 4. The CDR3 totals 13 residues. Germline CDR1 is PRHDT and CDR2 is FYEKMQ (reference sequence). The CDR3 here is CASSRQGYTEAFF. The CDR3 DNA reads TGTGCCAGCAGTAGACAGGGATACACTGAAGCTTTCTTT.

This clonotype has more than one count but fewer than ten. This chain joins TRBV5-4 and TRBJ2-1, with 10 bases that match TRBD2. CDR3 length: 15 residues. With V trimmed by 2 bases and J by 7 bases, 6 bases remained unmatched. Germline assignment: CDR1 SGHNT and CDR2 YYREEE (reference sequence). The CDR3 DNA follows: TGTGCCAGCAGCTTCAAACGGACTAGCGGTAATGAGCAGTTCTTC. Amino acid sequence: CASSFKRTSGNEQFF.

This clonotype was recorded at least ten times. The genes are TRBV20-1 and TRBJ2-1, with TRBD1 matching 9 bases. Looked up from germline, CDR1 is DFQATT and CDR2 is SNEGSKA (reference sequence). This CDR3 contains 14 residues. With V trimmed by 5 bases and J by 2 bases, 4 bases remained unmatched. CDR3 nucleotides: TGCAGTGCTGGACAGGGGCCAACCTACAATGAGCAGTTCTTC. It codes for CSAGQGPTYNEQFF.

CDR3 DNA: TGCGCCAGCGCGCCTTCGGGTTACGAGCAGTACTTC. Its protein is CASAPSGYEQYF. V gene TRBV10-1 combines with J gene TRBJ2-7; no definite D call. In germline, CDR1 is WNHNN, CDR2 SYGVQD (reference sequence). Trimming left V 8 bases short and J 4 bases short, with 12 bases between. The CDR3 covers 12 residues.

Concerning this clonotype: A much larger clone is a single base away; this may be a read error. V is TRBV15 and J is TRBJ2-5; D gene uncertain. This CDR3 spans 15 amino acids. The germline V gene has CDR1 LNHNV and CDR2 YYDKDF (reference sequence). The CDR3 region is CATSGDVGFMETQYF. In DNA, the CDR3 is TGTGCCACCAGCGGAGATGTCGGGTTTATGGAGACCCAGTACTTC.

This clonotype has a count of ten or more. The V and J genes are TRBV15 and TRBJ2-7; D not resolved. CDR1 and CDR2 (germline): LNHNV, YYDKDF (reference sequence). The ends were cut back, 1 base at V and 5 bases at J, with 18 bases in the middle. This CDR3 comprises 16 residues. Written as DNA, the CDR3 is TGTGCCACCAGCAGAGGGGTGACACCGGGTATGGACGAGCAGTACTTC. Its translation is CATSRGVTPGMDEQYF.

The chain recombines TRBV18 with TRBJ1-5; D gene ambiguous. Germline loops: CDR1 KGHSH, CDR2 LQKENI. V shed 3 bases and J shed 9 bases, with 15 bases lying between them. The CDR3 consists of 14 residues. CDR3 loop: CASSPEAVDVPQHF. CDR3 in DNA: TGTGCCAGCTCACCGGAAGCGGTTGACGTGCCCCAGCATTTT.

Comments on this clonotype: This may be a read error: a much more frequent sequence differs by one nucleotide. The V and J genes are TRBV28 and TRBJ2-5; 14 nucleotides agree with TRBD2. CDR1 is MDHEN and CDR2 is SYDVKM in the germline V gene. With V trimmed by 7 bases and J by 5 bases, 6 bases remained unmatched. The CDR3 is made up of 15 amino acids. DNA for the CDR3: TGTGCCAGCACCGGGACTAGCGGGGGAGGCGAGACCCAGTACTTC. Its translation: CASTGTSGGGETQYF.

This clonotype was observed many times. The CDR3 coding sequence is TGTGCCAGCAGCTCCGGACTGGAGCGTGGAGATACGCAGTATTTT. This codes for CASSSGLERGDTQYF. V is TRBV13 and J is TRBJ2-3; TRBD2 is a possible D gene (5 bases). Germline assignment: CDR1 PRHDT and CDR2 FYEKMQ (reference sequence). The CDR3 has 15 residues. V was clipped by 4 bases and J by 5 bases, with 16 bases between them.

Of note for this clonotype: A read error is possible here, since a much larger clone lies one base away. The V and J genes are TRBV6-6 and TRBJ1-6, with no clear D. The CDR3 sequence is 13 residues long. Germline assignment: CDR1 MNHNY and CDR2 SVGAGI (reference sequence). Written as DNA, the CDR3 is TGTGCCAGCAGAACATTTGGGAATTCACCCCCCCACTTT. Its protein product is CASRTFGNSPPHF.

The sample holds many counts of this clonotype. The rearrangement uses TRBV4-1 and TRBJ1-2; a weak D match, TRBD1 (5 bases). Trimming left V 2 bases short and J 2 bases short, with 6 bases between. Per the germline V gene, CDR1 is MGHRA and CDR2 is YSYEKL. The length of the CDR3 is 13 residues. Written as DNA, the CDR3 is TGCGCCAGCAGCCAACACAGGAACTATGGCTACACCTTC. Protein: CASSQHRNYGYTF.

Comments on this clonotype: At one end, the junction sequence differs from germline, possibly due to a read error. This chain connects TRBV6-1 to TRBJ2-1, with 8 positions matching TRBD2. Germline CDR1 and CDR2: MNHNS and SASEGT. This CDR3 is 15 amino acids long. The CDR3: CACSPLSGNVNEQFF. CDR3 DNA sequence: TGTGCCTGCAGCCCCCTTAGCGGGAACGTCAATGAGCAGTTCTTC.

In its sample, this clonotype was seen many times. The gene calls are TRBV3-1 and TRBJ2-7; D unclear. Per germline, CDR1 LGHDT and CDR2 YNNKEL (reference sequence). The CDR3 is made up of 14 amino acids. The V and J ends lost 1 base and 6 bases respectively, with 13 bases between them. CDR3 sequence: CASSQVAQTGEQYF. The CDR3 nucleotides read TGTGCCAGCAGCCAAGTCGCGCAAACGGGCGAGCAGTACTTC.

This clonotype has only a few counts. A much larger clone lies one base from this, so it may be a read error. The chain has TRBV4-1 and TRBJ2-5, with D tentatively TRBD1 (6 bases). CDR1 MGHRA and CDR2 YSYEKL come from the germline V gene. CDR3 length: 16 residues. The CDR3 nucleotides read TGCGCCAGCAGCCAAGTGTCGCAGGGGTTTCTCGAGACCCAGAACTTC. This encodes CASSQVSQGFLETQNF.

This clonotype was recorded a few times. V gene TRBV5-4 combines with J gene TRBJ1-4; 7 positions match TRBD1. CDR1 SGHNT and CDR2 YYREEE come from the germline V gene (reference sequence). The CDR3 is 16 amino acids. With V trimmed by 2 bases and J by 3 bases, 7 bases remained unmatched. The CDR3: CASSLGGGPANEKLFF. DNA of the CDR3: TGTGCCAGCAGCTTAGGGGGCGGACCAGCTAATGAAAAACTGTTTTTT.

This clonotype was found a few times. V gene TRBV20-1 combines with J gene TRBJ2-7; D not certain. V was shortened by 5 bases and J by 4 bases, with 3 bases between the two germline ends. Germline CDR1 DFQATT, CDR2 SNEGSKA (reference sequence). CDR3 length: 9 residues. The CDR3 sequence: CSAGYEQYF. In DNA, the CDR3 is TGCAGTGCTGGTTACGAGCAGTACTTC.

This clonotype has at least ten counts. V usage is TRBV12-3 or TRBV12-4 and J usage is TRBJ1-1; D is possibly TRBD1 (5 bases). V was pared by 2 bases and J by 4 bases, with 11 bases between. The CDR3 contains 14 residues. As DNA, the CDR3 is TGTGCCAGCAGTTTACTAGGGACGGGCACTGAAGCTTTCTTT. Its protein product is CASSLLGTGTEAFF.

This clonotype came up many times. This chain joins TRBV25-1 and TRBJ2-5; D may be TRBD1 (5 bases). The V end lost 1 base, the J end lost 3 bases, and 9 bases lay between the germline ends. This CDR3 region has 14 residues. Germline V CDR1 and CDR2: MGHDK, SYGVNS. The CDR3, as DNA: TGTGCCAGCAGTGAATTGGGGCAAGAAGAGACCCAGTACTTC. Amino acid sequence: CASSELGQEETQYF.

This clonotype was seen repeatedly, ten times or more. V gene TRBV7-8 combines with J gene TRBJ2-3, with 11 bases aligning to TRBD2. Trimming at V came to 0 bases and at J to 5 bases, leaving 7 bases not matched to a gene. The CDR3 has 17 residues. Germline CDR1 reads SGHVS; CDR2 reads FQNEAQ. The CDR3 region is CASSLALAGGRLDTQYF. For the CDR3, the DNA is TGTGCCAGCAGCTTAGCCCTAGCGGGAGGTCGATTAGATACGCAGTATTTT.

This clonotype was counted ten times or more. The chain employs TRBV29-1 and TRBJ2-7; unclear D gene. The CDR3 loop spans 11 amino acids. Trimming shortened V by 5 bases and J by 6 bases, and 11 bases separated the two germline ends. Germline-derived CDR1 and CDR2 are SQVTM and ANQGSEA. The CDR3 DNA is TGCAGCGTTTGGGTGTTCGGCGAGCAGTACTTC. It codes for CSVWVFGEQYF.

The table lists this clonotype with many counts. The chain joins TRBV25-1 to TRBJ2-7, with D perhaps TRBD2 (5 bases). The length of the CDR3 is 13 residues. Trimming cost V 2 bases and J 6 bases, with 11 bases left between them. The germline CDR1 and CDR2 sequences are MGHDK and SYGVNS. The CDR3 nucleotides read TGTGCCAGCAGTGAAGGCGGGTTGTTCGAGCAGTACTTC. As protein: CASSEGGLFEQYF.

As to this clonotype: This may be a read error: a much more frequent sequence differs by one nucleotide. The rearrangement links TRBV27 to TRBJ2-7; D remains unclear. The CDR3 covers 14 residues. Germline V lookup: CDR1 MNHEY, CDR2 SMNVEV (reference sequence). Trimming cost V 0 bases and J 3 bases, with 9 bases left between them. The CDR3 DNA reads TGTGCCAGCAGTTTATCGAGCAGTTACTACGAGCAGTACTTC. Encoded protein: CASSLSSSYYEQYF.

This clonotype was counted many times. A junction boundary mismatches the germline segment, possibly from a read error. In DNA form, the CDR3 reads TGCGCCAGCAGCGCGGACCCGGGACGGATCAGATTC. This translates into CASSADPGRIRF. The rearrangement uses TRBV5-1 and TRBJ2-7; D may correspond to TRBD1 or TRBD2 (5 bases each). The CDR3 is 12 amino acids. Germline lookup yields CDR1 SGHRS and CDR2 YFSETQ.

As concerns this clonotype: This may arise from a read error, as a much more abundant clone is one base away. The chain has TRBV7-9 and TRBJ2-1; 12 nucleotides agree with TRBD2. Germline CDR1 and CDR2: SEHNR and FQNEAQ (reference sequence). The CDR3 runs 16 residues. CDR3 coding DNA: TGTGCCGGCAGCTTATCACCTACTAGCGGGAGGAATGAGCAGTTCTTC. Translation gives CAGSLSPTSGRNEQFF.

This clonotype came up many times. This chain uses TRBV7-9 with TRBJ2-2; no firm D call. The ends were cut back, 5 bases at V and 7 bases at J, with 14 bases in the middle. Germline CDR1 is SEHNR and CDR2 is FQNEAQ (reference sequence). The CDR3 covers 14 residues. In DNA, the CDR3 is TGTGCCAGCAGCGGCGAGAGAGTTCACGGGGAGCTGTTTTTT. Protein product: CASSGERVHGELFF. Drawing the rest from reference TRBV7-9 and TRBJ2-2, the complete variable domain is DTGVSQNPRHKITKRGQNVTFRCDPISEHNRLYWYRQTLGQGPEFLTYFQNEAQLEKSRLLSDRFSAERPKGSFSTLEIQRTEQGDSAMYLCASSGERVHGELFFGEGSRLTVL.

In regard to this clonotype: Just one base apart from a much larger clone, this may be a read error. The chain has TRBV7-9 and TRBJ2-3; D not certain. CDR3 length: 14 residues. Trimming shortened V by 7 bases and J by 5 bases, and 16 bases separated the two germline ends. The germline CDR1 and CDR2 sequences are SEHNR and FQNEAQ (reference sequence). The CDR3 coding sequence is TGTGCCAGCAAGTCGGACGGGTCGGGAGATACGCAGTATTTT. Translating it yields CASKSDGSGDTQYF.

In its sample, this clonotype was seen a few times. The chain employs TRBV11-3 and TRBJ1-1; D is undetermined. V lost 5 bases and J lost 12, with 19 bases in between. CDR3 length equals 13 residues. The germline gives CDR1 SGHNT, CDR2 YENEEA. CDR3: CASSDRTEPQTFF. Here the CDR3 DNA reads TGTGCCAGCAGCGATAGGACGGAACCCCAGACTTTCTTT.

The V and J genes are TRBV7-9 and TRBJ2-3, with 8 bases fitting TRBD2. Germline CDR1 is SEHNR and CDR2 is FQNEAQ (reference sequence). The CDR3 has 15 residues. V shed 5 bases, J shed 2 bases, and the junction held 6 bases outside the gene matches. For the CDR3, the DNA is TGTGCCAGCAGCGGACCGGGACTAGTCACAGATACGCAGTATTTT. Its translation is CASSGPGLVTDTQYF. Drawing the rest from reference TRBV7-9 and TRBJ2-3, the complete variable domain is DTGVSQNPRHKITKRGQNVTFRCDPISEHNRLYWYRQTLGQGPEFLTYFQNEAQLEKSRLLSDRFSAERPKGSFSTLEIQRTEQGDSAMYLCASSGPGLVTDTQYFGPGTRLTVL.